A single sample gave rise to the 9 T cell receptor beta chains below, sequenced in a study of identical twins. One entry per CDR3 protein, called by TCRdb with MiXCR from the 5' RACE reads. The sample contains more than 1.5 million distinct CDR3 sequences, roughly a third of which appear only once. Sample: cord blood. The receptors here all came from a newborn girl in good health.

The V and J genes are TRBV20-1 and TRBJ1-5; D remains ambiguous. Germline V gives CDR1 DFQATT, CDR2 SNEGSKA (reference sequence). Trimming stripped 3 bases from V and 3 bases from J, with 18 bases between. CDR3 size: 16 residues. In DNA form, the CDR3 reads TGCAGTGCTAGGTACTCAAGCAGACATCCCAATCAGCCCCAGCATTTT. It encodes CSARYSSRHPNQPQHF.

The chain uses TRBV10-3 and TRBJ2-2, with 8 bases fitting TRBD1. V lost 11 bases to trimming and J lost 2 bases; unmatched junction nucleotides: 4. The CDR3 extends over 13 amino acids. Germline CDR1 ENHRY, CDR2 SYGVKD. The CDR3, as DNA: TGTGCCTCACAGGGGGTAAACACCGGGGAGCTGTTTTTT. Its protein product is CASQGVNTGELFF.

This clonotype has just a few counts. This chain links TRBV27 with TRBJ1-2; tentatively, D is TRBD1 (6 bases). The V end was cut by 1 base, the J end by 8 bases, with 11 bases between. The CDR3 is made up of 13 amino acids. The germline CDR1 and CDR2 sequences are MNHEY and SMNVEV (reference sequence). The CDR3 sequence is CASSLLGGGGYTF. Written as DNA, the CDR3 is TGTGCCAGCAGTTTATTGGGGGGCGGAGGCTACACCTTC.

This chain joins TRBV9 and TRBJ2-6, with 10 bases identical to TRBD1. The length of the CDR3 is 17 residues. The ends lost 0 bases at V and 0 bases at J; junction bases unmatched: 0. The germline gives CDR1 SGDLS, CDR2 YYNGEE. CDR3 region: CASSVGTGGSGANVLTF. The DNA of the CDR3 is TGTGCCAGCAGCGTAGGGACAGGGGGCTCTGGGGCCAACGTCCTGACTTTC.

The V gene is TRBV27, the J gene TRBJ1-5, with a possible D match to TRBD1 (5 bases). The V gene's germline CDR1 is MNHEY and CDR2 SMNVEV (reference sequence). The CDR3 extends over 14 amino acids. Trimming shortened V by 2 bases and J by 6 bases, and 11 bases separated the two germline ends. The CDR3 nucleotides are TGTGCCAGCAGTTTAGTCAGGGCGAGTCAGCCCCAGCATTTT. Residues: CASSLVRASQPQHF.

This clonotype was detected a few times. The chain carries TRBV12-3 or TRBV12-4 and TRBJ2-3, with a possible D match to TRBD1 (6 bases). Between the trimmed V and J ends, which lost 3 bases and 0 bases, there was a span of 19 bases. This CDR3 region has 18 residues. The CDR3 spells CASSFGSWGPPSTDTQYF. CDR3 DNA sequence: TGTGCCAGCAGTTTTGGGTCTTGGGGGCCTCCTAGCACAGATACGCAGTATTTT.

A single count supports this clonotype. The chain is built from TRBV12-3 or TRBV12-4 and TRBJ2-2; 10 nucleotides agree with TRBD2. The CDR3 covers 17 residues. J lost 3 bases, V lost 5 bases, and 9 bases had no gene match. The CDR3: CASSPHSGRKYTGELFF. The CDR3 DNA sequence: TGTGCCAGCAGTCCCCATAGCGGGAGGAAGTACACCGGGGAGCTGTTTTTT.

This clonotype was seen a few times. The rearrangement joins TRBV20-1 to TRBJ2-4, with D unclear. The J call may be mistaken, given a closer DNA end match to TRBJ2-7. CDR1 DFQATT and CDR2 SNEGSKA come from the germline V gene (reference sequence). CDR3 length equals 13 residues. DNA for the CDR3: TGCAGTGCTAGCGGGCTTAGCTCCTACGAGCAGTACTTC. Translation: CSASGLSSYEQYF.

The V call is TRBV27, the J call TRBJ2-1; D gene ambiguous. Germline loops: CDR1 MNHEY, CDR2 SMNVEV (reference sequence). The length of the CDR3 is 15 residues. Trimming pared 1 base from V and 8 bases from J, leaving 15 bases between. CDR3 in DNA: TGTGCCAGCAGTTTATTTTCTCCACTGCTCTATGAGCAGTTCTTC. Translated: CASSLFSPLLYEQFF.